Below are 2 T cell receptor beta chains sequenced from a single sample in a study of regulatory T cells in long-lasting Graves disease. Assembly of TCR beta libraries relied on iRepertoire HTBI primers together with Arm-PCR of CDR3 regions. TCRdb reprocessed the multiplex PCR reads with MiXCR, giving one entry per CDR3 protein. Found here are about 380,000 distinct CDR3 sequences, around 15% of them singletons; the top ten hold 22%. Described time point: newly diagnosed GD, antithyroid drugs for less than 3 months. The TCR library used RNA extracted from PBMCs. Specimen: peripheral blood mononuclear cells (PBMCs), collected at new diagnosis, from a patient treated with antithyroid drugs. The receptors shown here come from a female donor with Graves disease.

This clonotype was seen a handful of times. The chain carries TRBV2 and TRBJ1-2; 8 nucleotides line up with TRBD1. CDR1 and CDR2 from the germline V gene are SNHLY and FYNNEI. The CDR3 consists of 16 residues. The trim removed 8 bases at V and 2 bases at J, leaving 13 bases unmatched. CDR3 sequence: CASGGSRTGMNYGYTF. The CDR3 region has the DNA TGTGCCAGCGGGGGCTCTAGGACAGGGATGAACTATGGCTACACCTTC.

The chain joins TRBV5-4 to TRBJ1-1; D is ambiguous. In germline, CDR1 is SGHNT, CDR2 YYREEE (reference sequence). Trimming cost V 4 bases and J 0 bases, with 7 bases left between them. The CDR3 covers 13 residues. For the CDR3, the DNA is TGTGCCAGCAGCGCGGCATTGAACACTGAAGCTTTCTTT. This sequence encodes CASSAALNTEAFF.